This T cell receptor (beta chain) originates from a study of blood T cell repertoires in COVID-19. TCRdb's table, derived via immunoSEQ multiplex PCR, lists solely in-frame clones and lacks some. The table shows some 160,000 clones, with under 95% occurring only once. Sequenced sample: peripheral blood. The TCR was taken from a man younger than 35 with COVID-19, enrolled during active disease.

CDR3 nucleotide sequence: TGTGCCAGCAGTGATAAGGACAGGGAAGGCTACGAGCAGTACTTC. Its protein product is CASSDKDREGYEQYF. The chain joins TRBV2 to TRBJ2-7, with 8 nucleotides matching TRBD1. V lost 3 bases, J lost 3 bases, and 7 bases stayed unmatched. Germline values: CDR1 SNHLY, CDR2 FYNNEI. This CDR3 has 15 residues.